A single sample is the source of the 12 T cell receptor beta chains below, sequenced in a study of PD-1 blockade in mismatch repair-deficient tumors. Data came from immunoSEQ multiplex PCR; TCRdb stores just in-frame clones and leaves some out. The sample has 50,000 or so clones, about 85% seen once. Sample: peripheral blood, taken about 20 weeks after starting pembrolizumab. The receptor source for this set is an adult with mismatch repair-deficient cancer.

This chain joins TRBV7-8 and TRBJ1-1; D not resolved. CDR1 SGHVS and CDR2 FQNEAQ come from the germline V gene. Trimming took off 5 bases at V and 2 bases at J, with 15 bases between the two ends. There are 15 residues in the CDR3. The CDR3 loop reads CASSPKSWPNTEAFF. In DNA, the CDR3 is TGTGCCAGCAGCCCCAAGTCGTGGCCTAACACTGAAGCTTTCTTT.

CDR3 amino acids: CASTGGVGGNTIYF. For the CDR3, the DNA is TGTGCCAGCACCGGGGGGGTTGGTGGAAACACCATATATTTT. The chain uses TRBV2 and TRBJ1-3; possible D gene TRBD1, 5 bases. CDR1 SNHLY and CDR2 FYNNEI come from the germline V gene. There are 14 residues in the CDR3. Deletions cut 7 bases from V and 3 bases from J, with 13 bases between.

The chain combines TRBV9 with TRBJ2-6; TRBD2 aligns across 8 bases. Looked up from germline, CDR1 is SGDLS and CDR2 is YYNGEE. The CDR3 has 23 residues. The V gene end was trimmed by 3 bases and the J gene end by 1 base; junction bases not matched to a gene: 24. CDR3 region: CASSGASGVGRARVNSGANVLTF. The CDR3 bases are TGTGCCAGCAGCGGCGCTTCGGGTGTCGGGAGGGCCAGGGTTAATTCTGGGGCCAACGTCCTGACTTTC.

V usage is TRBV27 and J usage is TRBJ2-7; perhaps TRBD2 as D (5 bases). The germline CDR1 and CDR2 sequences are MNHEY and SMNVEV (reference sequence). There are 15 residues in the CDR3. V dropped 3 bases and J dropped 1 base, with 13 bases sitting between them. The CDR3 DNA follows: TGTGCCAGCAGTTTCGGGGAACCCCAGTCCTACGAGCAGTACTTC. Translating gives CASSFGEPQSYEQYF.

This clone has just one count. This rearrangement joins TRBV7-8 to TRBJ1-3, with D perhaps matching TRBD1 (5 bases). The CDR3 totals 15 residues. V lost 0 bases, J lost 3 bases, and 9 bases lay in between. Germline values: CDR1 SGHVS, CDR2 FQNEAQ. This CDR3 is CASSLALGDGNTIYF. CDR3 in DNA: TGTGCCAGCAGCTTAGCGCTGGGGGATGGAAACACCATATATTTT.

V and J are TRBV4-3 and TRBJ1-2; D is uncertain. Germline CDR1 reads LGHNA; CDR2 reads YSLEER. V lost 0 bases to trimming and J lost 6 bases, with 11 bases between them. The CDR3 contains 14 residues. CDR3 sequence: CASSQDGGKHGYTF. The CDR3 DNA follows: TGCGCCAGCAGCCAAGATGGAGGAAAACATGGCTACACCTTC.

This clone was seen more than once but under ten times. This chain connects TRBV7-9 to TRBJ2-4, with TRBD1 as a possible D gene (6 bases). The germline CDR1 and CDR2 sequences are SEHNR and FQNEAQ (reference sequence). The CDR3 is 16 residues long. Trimming left V 3 bases short and J 1 base short, with 13 bases between. CDR3: CASSLGAGTAKNIQYF. CDR3 nucleotides: TGTGCCAGCAGCTTGGGGGCCGGAACGGCCAAAAACATTCAGTACTTC. Filled out from reference TRBV7-9 and TRBJ2-4, the complete variable domain reads DTGVSQNPRHKITKRGQNVTFRCDPISEHNRLYWYRQTLGQGPEFLTYFQNEAQLEKSRLLSDRFSAERPKGSFSTLEIQRTEQGDSAMYLCASSLGAGTAKNIQYFGAGTRLSVL.

This sequence joins TRBV18 and TRBJ1-2; D gene uncertain. The CDR3 has 14 amino acids. The V gene's germline CDR1 is KGHSH and CDR2 LQKENI. Trimming shortened V by 3 bases and J by 8 bases, and 16 bases separated the two germline ends. The CDR3 spells CASSPKTVEEGYTF. Here the CDR3 DNA reads TGTGCCAGCTCACCTAAAACAGTGGAGGAGGGCTACACCTTC.

This clone is a singleton in its sample. The V gene is TRBV7-2, the J gene TRBJ2-3; TRBD2 matches 10 bases. Germline V gives CDR1 SGHTA, CDR2 FQGNSA. V trimming: 1 base; J trimming: 3 bases; junction bases outside the gene matches: 10. CDR3 length equals 18 residues. This chain's CDR3 is CASSLVITSGAGTDTQYF. For the CDR3, the DNA is TGTGCCAGCAGCTTAGTCATCACTAGCGGGGCGGGAACAGATACGCAGTATTTT.

The V gene is TRBV7-6, the J gene TRBJ1-3; maybe TRBD1 (6 bases). From germline, CDR1 is SGHVS and CDR2 FNYEAQ. The CDR3 extends over 17 amino acids. Trimming cost V 1 base and J 4 bases, with 17 bases left between them. CDR3 in amino acids: CASSLGGPRVSGNTIYF. The CDR3 coding sequence is TGTGCCAGCAGCTTAGGGGGGCCCAGGGTCTCGGGAAACACCATATATTTT.

The V and J genes are TRBV5-6 and TRBJ2-5, with 13 bases fitting TRBD2. V was pared by 5 bases and J by 2 bases, with 3 bases of the junction left unmatched. The CDR3 loop spans 15 amino acids. Germline lookup yields CDR1 SGHDT and CDR2 YYEEEE. The CDR3, as DNA: TGTGCCAGCAGTCGGACTAGCGGGGGACAAGAGACCCAGTACTTC. Its protein is CASSRTSGGQETQYF.

Only one count was recorded for this clone. This chain links TRBV5-4 with TRBJ2-2; 8 bases fit TRBD1. CDR1 is SGHNT and CDR2 is YYREEE in the germline V gene (reference sequence). The V segment lost 3 bases and the J segment 7 bases; nucleotides outside the gene matches: 8. The CDR3 consists of 15 residues. The CDR3 loop reads CASSSRTGRYGELFF. Written as DNA, the CDR3 is TGTGCCAGCAGCTCCAGGACAGGGCGATACGGGGAGCTGTTTTTT.